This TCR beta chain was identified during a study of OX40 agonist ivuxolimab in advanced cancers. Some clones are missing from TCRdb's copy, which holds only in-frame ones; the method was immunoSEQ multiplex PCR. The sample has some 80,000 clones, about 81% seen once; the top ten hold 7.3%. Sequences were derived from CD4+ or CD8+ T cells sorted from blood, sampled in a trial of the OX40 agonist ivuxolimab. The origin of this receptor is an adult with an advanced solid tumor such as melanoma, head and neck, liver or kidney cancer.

The CDR3 DNA sequence: TGTGCCAGCAGTGATCGGGGCGCTAACTATGGCTACACCTTC. It yields the protein CASSDRGANYGYTF. V and J are TRBV6-5 and TRBJ1-2; D may be TRBD1 (5 bases). Trimming stripped 5 bases from V and 0 bases from J, with 10 bases between. The length of the CDR3 is 14 residues. Germline CDR1 reads MNHEY; CDR2 reads SVGAGI.